The 32 T cell receptor beta chains presented below share a single source sample, sequenced in a study of cytomegalovirus exposure and HLA in healthy donors. Researchers ran the PCR with 60 Vbeta and 13 Jbeta primers. The method was immunoSEQ multiplex PCR; TCRdb's version includes in-frame clones alone and lacks a portion of them. The sample shows roughly 100,000 clones, around four fifths of them seen only once. The sample taken for sequencing was PBMCs. These receptors all stem from a woman aged 40 to 55 in good health and CMV-seropositive.

The chain has TRBV5-4 and TRBJ2-5; 11 positions agree with TRBD1. Germline loops: CDR1 SGHNT, CDR2 YYREEE (reference sequence). The V gene end was trimmed by 5 bases and the J gene end by 6 bases; junction bases not matched to a gene: 6. The CDR3 runs to 14 residues. The chain's CDR3 is CASSTGQGEKTQYF. The CDR3 DNA is TGTGCCAGCAGTACGGGACAGGGGGAGAAGACCCAGTACTTC.

This chain joins TRBV28 and TRBJ2-1; D is uncertain. CDR3 length equals 14 residues. Germline CDR1 MDHEN, CDR2 SYDVKM. Trimming pared 3 bases from V and 7 bases from J, leaving 13 bases between. CDR3 in DNA: TGTGCCAGCAGTTTCTTTATAAGCGCAAATGAGCAGTTCTTC. It codes for CASSFFISANEQFF.

The gene calls are TRBV12-5 and TRBJ1-2; D possibly corresponds to TRBD1 (6 bases). The CDR3 spans 17 residues. V dropped 0 bases and J dropped 4 bases, with 18 bases sitting between them. Germline V lookup: CDR1 LGHNT, CDR2 FRNRAP. CDR3 amino acids: CASGLVVHRGGPYGYTF. CDR3 nucleotide sequence: TGTGCTAGTGGTTTGGTGGTCCACCGGGGGGGCCCCTATGGCTACACCTTC.

J is TRBJ2-7 and V is TRBV18; 7 nucleotides align to TRBD1. Per germline, CDR1 KGHSH and CDR2 LQKENI. Trimming removed 3 bases from V and 0 bases from J; junction bases left unmatched: 8. This CDR3 region has 16 residues. The DNA of the CDR3 is TGTGCCAGCTCACCTCCGGACAGGACTTACTCCTACGAGCAGTACTTC. It encodes CASSPPDRTYSYEQYF.

At least ten counts were recorded for this clone. This chain uses TRBV7-8 with TRBJ2-7, with D tentatively TRBD2 (6 bases). CDR3 length: 16 amino acids. Germline CDR1 and CDR2: SGHVS and FQNEAQ. Deletions cut 3 bases from V and 0 bases from J, with 15 bases between. The CDR3 region has the DNA TGTGCCAGCAGCTTTTTTACGGGAGAAGGCTCCTACGAGCAGTACTTC. Translation gives CASSFFTGEGSYEQYF.

The V call is TRBV13, the J call TRBJ2-5, with TRBD2 identical over 10 bases. Near its end, the DNA agrees better with TRBJ2-7, so the J call may be wrong. Germline V gene data show CDR1 as PRHDT and CDR2 as FYEKMQ (reference sequence). The CDR3 spans 16 residues. CDR3 nucleotide sequence: TGTGCCAGCAGCTTAGAGTTACTAGCGGGATCATACGAGCAGTACTTC. This translates into CASSLELLAGSYEQYF.

This chain connects TRBV30 to TRBJ2-7; 10 bases align to TRBD1. CDR1 GTSNPN and CDR2 SVGIG come from the germline V gene (reference sequence). This CDR3 contains 15 residues. V was clipped by 3 bases and J by 4 bases; unmatched bases: 9. The CDR3 nucleotides read TGTGCCTGGAGCGACCGGGACAGGGGTGAATACGAGCAGTACTTC. Amino acids: CAWSDRDRGEYEQYF.

This chain uses TRBV5-1 with TRBJ2-7; possible D gene TRBD1, 6 bases. CDR1 is SGHRS and CDR2 is YFSETQ in the germline V gene. The CDR3 length is 12 residues. Trimming shortened V by 5 bases and J by 5 bases, and 11 bases separated the two germline ends. CDR3 coding DNA: TGCGCCAGCAGTCTAACAGGGCACGAGCAGTACTTC. This codes for CASSLTGHEQYF.

The rearrangement uses TRBV6-5 and TRBJ2-3; tentative D call: TRBD1 (5 bases). CDR1 is MNHEY, CDR2 SVGAGI, per germline. Trimming took 4 bases from V and 8 from J, leaving 13 bases between them. The CDR3 spans 13 residues. CDR3 DNA: TGTGCCAGCAGTTCGAAAGCTCAGGGTACGCAGTATTTT. Protein product: CASSSKAQGTQYF.

V usage is TRBV27 and J usage is TRBJ2-1; D unresolved. V lost 2 bases and J 8 bases, leaving 10 bases between the germline ends. In germline, CDR1 is MNHEY, CDR2 SMNVEV (reference sequence). The CDR3 is 13 amino acids. In DNA form, the CDR3 reads TGTGCCAGCAGTTTAACCGAGGAGTATGAGCAGTTCTTC. It encodes CASSLTEEYEQFF.

The J gene is TRBJ2-1, the V gene TRBV27; 8 nucleotides match TRBD2. This CDR3 region has 15 residues. CDR1 is MNHEY and CDR2 is SMNVEV in the germline V gene (reference sequence). V shed 8 bases, J shed 0 bases, and the junction held 6 bases outside the gene matches. CDR3 nucleotide sequence: TGTGCCAGCCGCCAGAGCGGGAGCTCCTACAATGAGCAGTTCTTC. This codes for CASRQSGSSYNEQFF.

The CDR3 is CASSGSGQGDPEAFF. In nucleotides, the CDR3 is TGTGCCAGCAGCGGATCGGGACAGGGCGACCCTGAAGCTTTCTTT. This chain links TRBV7-9 with TRBJ1-1, with TRBD1 matching 9 bases. Germline V CDR1 and CDR2: SEHNR, FQNEAQ (reference sequence). Trimming removed 5 bases from V and 6 bases from J; junction bases left unmatched: 10. The CDR3 runs to 15 residues. The whole variable domain, filled in from reference TRBV7-9 and TRBJ1-1, reads DTGVSQNPRHKITKRGQNVTFRCDPISEHNRLYWYRQTLGQGPEFLTYFQNEAQLEKSRLLSDRFSAERPKGSFSTLEIQRTEQGDSAMYLCASSGSGQGDPEAFFGQGTRLTVV.

V gene TRBV6-1 combines with J gene TRBJ1-2; D remains ambiguous. This CDR3 is 12 amino acids long. Germline V gene data show CDR1 as MNHNS and CDR2 as SASEGT. The V end was cut by 7 bases, the J end by 1 base, with 7 bases between. In DNA, the CDR3 is TGTGCCAGCAACGCGGATAACTATGGCTACACCTTC. It is translated as CASNADNYGYTF.

This clone was observed a single time. The genes are TRBV19 and TRBJ2-2; maybe TRBD2 (6 bases). V was shortened by 6 bases and J by 7 bases, with 18 bases between the two germline ends. Germline V gives CDR1 LNHDA, CDR2 SQIVND (reference sequence). The CDR3 covers 15 residues. Written as DNA, the CDR3 is TGTGCCAGTAGCCCCGGAGGGTCTCTGGGCGGGGAGCTGTTTTTT. Translation gives CASSPGGSLGGELFF.

V gene TRBV7-9 combines with J gene TRBJ1-6; no reliable D call. The length of the CDR3 is 15 residues. The germline V and J ends were trimmed by 6 bases and 9 bases, with 18 bases remaining between them. Germline V CDR1 and CDR2: SEHNR, FQNEAQ (reference sequence). The CDR3 bases are TGTGCCAGCAGAGCCCCGGGGTCCCCTACTTCACCCCTCCACTTT. Translated: CASRAPGSPTSPLHF.

The gene calls are TRBV5-1 and TRBJ1-1; 10 bases map to TRBD1. V gave up 4 bases and J gave up 1 base; unmatched junction bases: 4. Germline CDR1 SGHRS, CDR2 YFSETQ. This CDR3 spans 15 amino acids. CDR3 sequence: CASSQGQGGNTEAFF. In DNA form, the CDR3 reads TGCGCCAGCAGCCAAGGACAGGGGGGGAACACTGAAGCTTTCTTT. Full variable domain (remainder filled in from reference TRBV5-1 and TRBJ1-1): KAGVTQTPRYLIKTRGQQVTLSCSPISGHRSVSWYQQTPGQGLQFLFEYFSETQRNKGNFPGRFSGRQFSNSRSEMNVSTLELGDSALYLCASSQGQGGNTEAFFGQGTRLTVV.

This rearrangement joins TRBV25-1 to TRBJ1-3; a weak D match, TRBD1 (5 bases). CDR1 MGHDK and CDR2 SYGVNS come from the germline V gene. V lost 3 bases and J lost 2, with 17 bases in between. This CDR3 region has 17 residues. This CDR3 is CASSELWGRATGNTIYF. The CDR3 region has the DNA TGTGCCAGCAGTGAGTTATGGGGCAGGGCGACTGGAAACACCATATATTTT.

This clone has only a few counts. The V and J genes are TRBV15 and TRBJ1-1; TRBD1 agrees at 9 bases. This CDR3 comprises 12 residues. The germline gives CDR1 LNHNV, CDR2 YYDKDF (reference sequence). The trim removed 5 bases at V and 8 bases at J, leaving 3 bases unmatched. The CDR3 sequence: CATSGTGIEAFF. CDR3 DNA: TGTGCCACCAGCGGGACAGGGATCGAAGCTTTCTTT. Full variable domain (outside the CDR3, taken from reference TRBV15 and TRBJ1-1): DAMVIQNPRYQVTQFGKPVTLSCSQTLNHNVMYWYQQKSSQAPKLLFHYYDKDFNNEADTPDNFQSRRPNTSFCFLDIRSPGLGDTAMYLCATSGTGIEAFFGQGTRLTVV.

This clone was counted a few times. The V call is TRBV6-5, the J call TRBJ2-5; D is ambiguous. The length of the CDR3 is 13 residues. CDR1 and CDR2 from the germline V gene are MNHEY and SVGAGI. V gave up 2 bases and J gave up 1 base, with 5 bases separating them. The CDR3 DNA reads TGTGCCAGCAGTTACGCCAGCCAAGAGACCCAGTACTTC. Its translation: CASSYASQETQYF.

The chain is built from TRBV6-5 and TRBJ2-7; 8 nucleotides align to TRBD1. The CDR3 totals 14 residues. Germline loops: CDR1 MNHEY, CDR2 SVGAGI. J was trimmed by 4 bases and V by 2 bases; bases with no gene match: 4. This chain's CDR3 is CASSYGQGTYEQYF. The CDR3 coding sequence is TGTGCCAGCAGTTACGGACAGGGAACATACGAGCAGTACTTC.

This clone has more than one count but fewer than ten. The chain combines TRBV6-1 with TRBJ2-2; unclear D gene. From germline, CDR1 is MNHNS and CDR2 SASEGT. The V gene lost 6 bases and the J gene lost 4 bases, with 12 bases spanning the gap. CDR3 length: 14 amino acids. This CDR3 reads CASRLMYGTGELFF. The CDR3 region has the DNA TGTGCCAGCAGACTCATGTATGGCACCGGGGAGCTGTTTTTT.

V usage is TRBV7-2 and J usage is TRBJ1-5; 9 bases align to TRBD1. The germline V gene has CDR1 SGHTA and CDR2 FQGNSA. V lost 3 bases and J lost 4; bases outside the gene matches: 10. The CDR3 has 17 amino acids. The CDR3 coding sequence is TGTGCCAGCAGCTTGTTCCCGGGGACAGGGATTAATCAGCCCCAGCATTTT. This translates into CASSLFPGTGINQPQHF.

The V and J genes are TRBV5-1 and TRBJ2-7; TRBD2 matches 10 bases. Germline lookup yields CDR1 SGHRS and CDR2 YFSETQ. The J segment lost 4 bases and the V segment lost 2 bases, leaving 3 bases of the junction unmatched. The CDR3 consists of 14 residues. The DNA of the CDR3 is TGCGCCAGCAGCTTAGCTAGCGGGAGTTACGAGCAGTACTTC. Translation: CASSLASGSYEQYF.

J is TRBJ1-3 and V is TRBV4-1; tentative D call: TRBD1 (6 bases). Germline loops: CDR1 MGHRA, CDR2 YSYEKL. The CDR3 is 14 amino acids. Deletions cut 6 bases from V and 8 bases from J, with 17 bases between. CDR3 bases: TGCGCCAGCAGGGACACAGGGTTCAGGGACACCATATATTTT. This gives the protein CASRDTGFRDTIYF.

The CDR3 sequence is CASSESYRSLAPFTDTQYF. The CDR3 DNA sequence: TGCGCCAGCAGTGAGTCGTATAGGAGTCTAGCCCCATTCACAGATACGCAGTATTTT. The rearrangement links TRBV10-1 to TRBJ2-3; TRBD2 might be the D (5 bases). The V end lost 0 bases, the J end lost 2 bases, and 21 bases lay between the germline ends. The germline V gene has CDR1 WNHNN and CDR2 SYGVQD (reference sequence). CDR3 length: 19 residues.

The chain carries TRBV6-7 and TRBJ1-6, with TRBD1 as a possible D gene (5 bases). TRBV6-7 is classed as an ORF, of uncertain function. V was trimmed by 10 bases and J by 0 bases, leaving 16 bases between them. The CDR3 has 16 amino acids. The CDR3 spells CATRGRPSSYNSPLHF. Written as DNA, the CDR3 is TGTGCCACCCGGGGGAGACCTAGCTCCTATAATTCACCCCTCCACTTT.

This clone was detected a few times. The chain uses TRBV5-1 and TRBJ1-3; D ambiguous. This CDR3 is 16 amino acids long. Per the germline V gene, CDR1 is SGHRS and CDR2 is YFSETQ. Trimming took 1 base from V and 0 from J, leaving 11 bases between them. The CDR3 DNA sequence: TGCGCCAGCAGCTTGACGCCCACAGACTCTGGAAACACCATATATTTT. Protein sequence: CASSLTPTDSGNTIYF.

This chain connects TRBV4-1 to TRBJ2-7; 8 bases are shared with TRBD2. Germline trimming cut 1 base from V and 4 bases from J; bases unmatched to any gene: 3. Germline loops: CDR1 MGHRA, CDR2 YSYEKL. The CDR3 is 14 amino acids. The CDR3 loop is CASSQGPGGYEQYF. Here the CDR3 DNA reads TGCGCCAGCAGCCAAGGCCCGGGGGGGTACGAGCAGTACTTC.

The J gene is TRBJ2-3, the V gene TRBV6-5, with 10 bases matching TRBD2. The germline CDR1 and CDR2 sequences are MNHEY and SVGAGI. V was pared by 5 bases and J by 4 bases, with 0 bases of the junction left unmatched. The CDR3 has 13 amino acids. DNA for the CDR3: TGTGCCAGCAGTAGCGGGGGGGCAGATACGCAGTATTTT. It specifies CASSSGGADTQYF.

The V call is TRBV2, the J call TRBJ2-7; 8 nucleotides agree with TRBD2. Germline assignment: CDR1 SNHLY and CDR2 FYNNEI. The CDR3 totals 16 residues. J gave up 3 bases and V 3 bases, and 10 bases lay outside the gene matches. CDR3 DNA sequence: TGTGCCAGCAGTGACCCAGCGGGAGTAAGAATCTACGAGCAGTACTTC. It specifies CASSDPAGVRIYEQYF.

This rearrangement joins TRBV4-2 to TRBJ1-2, with 9 positions matching TRBD1. The ends lost 2 bases at V and 2 bases at J; junction bases unmatched: 6. The CDR3 runs 16 residues. Germline V gives CDR1 LGHNA, CDR2 YNFKEQ. As DNA, the CDR3 is TGTGCCAGCAGCCAACCGACCGGGACAGGGAACTATGGCTACACCTTC. This gives the protein CASSQPTGTGNYGYTF.

The chain couples TRBV12-5 to TRBJ1-2; possible D gene TRBD1, 5 bases. The V end was cut by 5 bases, the J end by 4 bases, with 29 bases between. Germline V lookup: CDR1 LGHNT, CDR2 FRNRAP. This CDR3 has 19 amino acids. The CDR3 coding sequence is TGTGCTAGTGGTCCAGCTACAATGGGGAGGGGTAGTGGGAGCTATGGCTACACCTTC. Translating gives CASGPATMGRGSGSYGYTF.